Shown below are 25 T cell receptor beta chains from a single sample sequenced in a study of response to subunit inactivated influenza vaccine. TCRdb ran MiXCR on the RT-PCR reads and lists one entry per CDR3 protein. Seen here are 550,000 to 800,000 distinct CDR3 sequences, roughly 14% observed once, and the top ten hold 11%. Material: PBMCs from blood, obtained roughly 13 days after vaccination. The source of these receptors is a man aged 50-59 years who received an inactivated influenza vaccine.

This clonotype was seen more than once but under ten times. J is TRBJ2-6 and V is TRBV18, with D uncertain. V lost 5 bases, J lost 2 bases, and 13 bases lay in between. Per the germline V gene, CDR1 is KGHSH and CDR2 is LQKENI. This CDR3 comprises 16 residues. The CDR3 coding sequence is TGTGCCAGCTCAACTAAAGGGTTCACTGGGGCCAACGTCCTGACTTTC. Protein sequence: CASSTKGFTGANVLTF.

This clonotype was found a few times. The J gene is TRBJ1-1, the V gene TRBV7-9, with TRBD1 as a possible D gene (5 bases). The length of the CDR3 is 14 residues. V was trimmed by 4 bases and J by 4 bases, leaving 13 bases between them. Germline loops: CDR1 SEHNR, CDR2 FQNEAQ (reference sequence). The DNA of the CDR3 is TGTGCCAGCAGCTACGGGACTCCAGTCACTGAAGCTTTCTTT. It yields the protein CASSYGTPVTEAFF.

This clonotype appeared many times. The V and J genes are TRBV12-3 or TRBV12-4 and TRBJ2-2, with D perhaps TRBD2 (5 bases). The CDR3 runs 14 residues. Trimming removed 8 bases from V and 6 bases from J, with 16 bases in between. The CDR3 DNA is TGTGCCAGCTCCCCCAAAACTAGATCCGGGGAGCTGTTTTTT. It is translated as CASSPKTRSGELFF.

This chain links TRBV7-9 with TRBJ2-5; D might be TRBD2 (5 bases). Between the trimmed V and J ends, which lost 7 bases and 5 bases, there was a span of 20 bases. The CDR3 sequence is 15 residues long. In germline, CDR1 is SEHNR, CDR2 FQNEAQ (reference sequence). CDR3 in amino acids: CASTEGAGPWETQYF. DNA for the CDR3: TGTGCCAGCACCGAGGGTGCAGGTCCATGGGAGACCCAGTACTTC.

The V call is TRBV7-6, the J call TRBJ2-3; D is unclear. The V and J ends lost 5 bases and 1 base respectively, with 7 bases between them. Germline V gene data show CDR1 as SGHVS and CDR2 as FNYEAQ. CDR3 length equals 13 residues. The CDR3 DNA reads as TGTGCCAGCAGCCGCTCGGGCACAGATACGCAGTATTTT. Its translation is CASSRSGTDTQYF.

V gene TRBV5-6 combines with J gene TRBJ2-3, with 9 bases matching TRBD1. Per germline, CDR1 SGHDT and CDR2 YYEEEE. The CDR3 loop spans 15 amino acids. V was pared by 4 bases and J by 4 bases, with 7 bases of the junction left unmatched. Here the CDR3 reads CASSVGTGRSDTQYF. The CDR3 DNA reads TGTGCCAGCAGCGTCGGGACAGGGCGTTCAGATACGCAGTATTTT.

The chain couples TRBV7-9 to TRBJ2-5; possibly TRBD1 or TRBD2 for D (6 bases each). V was shortened by 6 bases and J by 3 bases, with 17 bases between the two germline ends. The germline gives CDR1 SEHNR, CDR2 FQNEAQ (reference sequence). The CDR3 is made up of 15 amino acids. The CDR3, as DNA: TGTGCCAGCAGTTTCCTAGGGGGGAAAAAAGAGACCCAGTACTTC. Translated, it gives CASSFLGGKKETQYF.

This clonotype was seen ten or more times. The chain has TRBV24-1 and TRBJ2-2, with D possibly being TRBD1 (6 bases). Trimming removed 3 bases from V and 4 bases from J, with 11 bases in between. CDR3 size: 15 residues. CDR1 and CDR2 from the germline V gene are KGHDR and SFDVKD. The CDR3 protein is CATSDQGRVTGELFF. In DNA, the CDR3 is TGTGCCACCAGTGATCAGGGGCGGGTCACCGGGGAGCTGTTTTTT.

This rearrangement joins TRBV12-3 or TRBV12-4 to TRBJ1-6; D gene unclear. V was trimmed by 3 bases and J by 10 bases, leaving 13 bases between them. The CDR3 has 14 amino acids. For the CDR3, the DNA is TGTGCCAGCAGTTTTTCGGCGGCTGGCTCACCCCTCCACTTT. Translated: CASSFSAAGSPLHF.

The V and J genes are TRBV15 and TRBJ2-5, with D perhaps being TRBD1 or TRBD2 (5 bases each). Per the germline V gene, CDR1 is LNHNV and CDR2 is YYDKDF (reference sequence). This CDR3 is built from 14 residues. The V end lost 5 bases, the J end lost 2 bases, and 12 bases lay between the germline ends. The CDR3 DNA sequence: TGTGCCACCAGCGCTGGGACGTTACAAGAGACCCAGTACTTC. It encodes CATSAGTLQETQYF.

This sequence joins TRBV7-9 and TRBJ1-5; no reliable D call. This CDR3 region has 14 residues. With 5 bases removed from V and 5 bases from J, the gap between germline ends came to 13 bases. Germline V CDR1 and CDR2: SEHNR, FQNEAQ (reference sequence). CDR3 amino acids: CASSPGGNYQPQHF. The CDR3 region has the DNA TGTGCCAGCAGCCCCGGAGGAAACTATCAGCCCCAGCATTTT.

This clonotype was seen more than once but under ten times. This chain connects TRBV4-3 to TRBJ2-1; possibly TRBD2 for D (6 bases). Trimming took 0 bases from V and 6 from J, leaving 21 bases between them. The CDR3 has 18 residues. CDR1 LGHNA and CDR2 YSLEER come from the germline V gene. In DNA, the CDR3 is TGCGCCAGCAGCCAAGATGTCCCCACCGGGGGACCACGCAATGAGCAGTTCTTC. Translated, it gives CASSQDVPTGGPRNEQFF.

This clonotype was detected ten times or more. The chain couples TRBV7-9 to TRBJ2-2; 7 nucleotides match TRBD1. The germline gives CDR1 SEHNR, CDR2 FQNEAQ (reference sequence). J gave up 1 base and V 4 bases, and 0 bases lay outside the gene matches. The CDR3 runs 14 residues. The CDR3 DNA is TGTGCCAGCAGCTGGACAGGGAACACCGGGGAGCTGTTTTTT. Translation gives CASSWTGNTGELFF.

The chain carries TRBV4-2 and TRBJ1-5, with 8 bases aligning to TRBD1. The CDR3 is 13 residues long. Germline V lookup: CDR1 LGHNA, CDR2 YNFKEQ. Losses at the gene ends were 10 bases for V and 6 bases for J; bases not matched to a gene: 8. This CDR3 reads CAMGPGQGQPQHF. In DNA, the CDR3 is TGTGCCATGGGCCCCGGACAGGGTCAGCCCCAGCATTTT.

V is TRBV12-3 or TRBV12-4 and J is TRBJ1-5, with 10 nucleotides matching TRBD1. The V and J ends lost 4 bases and 4 bases, in that order; junction bases with no gene match: 4. The CDR3 is 15 residues long. DNA for the CDR3: TGTGCCAGCAGTTGGACAGGGGGTGATAATCAGCCCCAGCATTTT. Translation: CASSWTGGDNQPQHF.

In this sample, this clonotype turned up many times. DNA for the CDR3: TGTGCCAGCAGTTTAGGACAGAATGAAAAACTGTTTTTT. It translates to CASSLGQNEKLFF. V and J are TRBV12-3 or TRBV12-4 and TRBJ1-4; TRBD1 is a possible D gene (5 bases). The CDR3 totals 13 residues. Between the trimmed V and J ends, which lost 1 base and 5 bases, there was a span of 5 bases.

For the CDR3, the DNA is TGTGCCAGCAGCTTAGGGTACCTGACATCTTTGATCCCAGGGCAGTTCTTC. Protein: CASSLGYLTSLIPGQFF. The chain joins TRBV11-1 to TRBJ2-1; no definite D call. From germline, CDR1 is SGHAT and CDR2 FQDESV (reference sequence). V gave up 1 base and J gave up 12 bases, with 25 bases separating them. This CDR3 is 17 amino acids long. The variable domain in full, completed from reference TRBV11-1 and TRBJ2-1, reads EAEVAQSPRYKITEKSQAVAFWCDPISGHATLYWYRQILGQGPELLVQFQDESVVDDSQLPKDRFSAERLKGVDSTLKIQPAELGDSAMYLCASSLGYLTSLIPGQFFGPGTRLTVL.

The CDR3 here is CASSVAGGRAETQYF. The DNA of the CDR3 is TGTGCCAGCAGCGTAGCCGGCGGGAGAGCGGAGACCCAGTACTTC. The genes are TRBV9 and TRBJ2-5; 7 bases fit TRBD2. After removal of 0 bases from V and 5 bases from J, the junction contained 7 bases not matched to a gene. This CDR3 is built from 15 residues. CDR1 is SGDLS and CDR2 is YYNGEE in the germline V gene.

The chain links TRBV29-1 to TRBJ1-2; tentative D call: TRBD1 (6 bases). V gave up 6 bases and J gave up 8 bases, with 16 bases separating them. This CDR3 is built from 12 residues. Germline V gene lookup returns CDR1 SQVTM and CDR2 ANQGSEA. The CDR3 here is CSVRTGGRGYTF. CDR3 coding DNA: TGCAGCGTGCGGACTGGGGGCAGGGGCTACACCTTC.

Only a few counts were recorded for this clonotype. The chain carries TRBV12-3 or TRBV12-4 and TRBJ2-1; 7 bases match TRBD2. Trimming removed 6 bases from V and 6 bases from J; junction bases left unmatched: 8. This CDR3 comprises 14 residues. CDR3 nucleotide sequence: TGTGCCAGCAGCTCCGCGGGAGTCGGCAATGAGCAGTTCTTC. It codes for CASSSAGVGNEQFF.

The V gene is TRBV20-1, the J gene TRBJ2-7; a weak D match, TRBD2 (7 bases). Trimming removed 5 bases from V and 2 bases from J, with 19 bases in between. CDR1 DFQATT and CDR2 SNEGSKA come from the germline V gene (reference sequence). The CDR3 totals 15 residues. The CDR3 region is CSASRGRGATYEQYF. The CDR3 DNA is TGCAGTGCTTCCCGAGGACGGGGGGCAACCTACGAGCAGTACTTC.

This clonotype was seen a handful of times. A much bigger clone sits one base away, suggesting this may be a read error. The chain links TRBV20-1 to TRBJ2-1; D is ambiguous. Trimming left V 0 bases short and J 7 bases short, with 1 base between. CDR1 is DFQATT, CDR2 SNEGSKA, per germline (reference sequence). The CDR3 length is 10 residues. The CDR3 here is CSARENEQFF. The CDR3 DNA is TGCAGTGCTAGAGAGAATGAGCAGTTCTTC.

This chain links TRBV27 with TRBJ2-2; TRBD2 agrees at 13 bases. V dropped 1 base and J dropped 1; count of bases not matched to a gene: 6. The germline V gene encodes CDR1 MNHEY and CDR2 SMNVEV (reference sequence). The CDR3 covers 19 residues. DNA of the CDR3: TGTGCCAGCAGTTTATTGTGGACTAGCGGGGGTCTGAACACCGGGGAGCTGTTTTTT. This sequence encodes CASSLLWTSGGLNTGELFF.

This clonotype has only a few counts. The CDR3 region has the DNA TGCAGTGCAACCACCCCACATGGACTAGCGGGGACGATGGGAACGCAGTATTTT. Protein: CSATTPHGLAGTMGTQYF. V and J are TRBV20-1 and TRBJ2-3; 12 positions match TRBD2. J lost 9 bases, V lost 6 bases, and 22 bases had no gene match. Germline-derived CDR1 and CDR2 are DFQATT and SNEGSKA (reference sequence). CDR3 size: 18 residues.

V gene TRBV7-2 combines with J gene TRBJ2-7, with TRBD1 matching 8 bases. Germline assignment: CDR1 SGHTA and CDR2 FQGNSA. Trimming cost V 5 bases and J 7 bases; bases outside gene matches: 13. The CDR3 consists of 15 residues. The CDR3 DNA follows: TGTGCCAGCAGCAGAGACAGGGGCCTCAGTTTGGAGCAGTACTTC. Residues: CASSRDRGLSLEQYF.